This TCR beta chain came from a study of T cell responses to AZD1222 COVID-19 vaccine. The study's findings and limits: A rise in Spike-specific TCR breadth and depth followed two AZD1222 doses.

Produced via immunoSEQ multiplex PCR; TCRdb's table is partial and in-frame only. The sample has about 110,000 clones, around 90% seen once. The CDR3 is 14 amino acids. Trimming left V 3 bases short and J 6 bases short, with 12 bases between. The germline gives CDR1 SNHLY, CDR2 FYNNEI. As regards this clone: The target antigen is unknown.

The source of this sequence is an adult in good health. This sequence joins TRBV2 and TRBJ2-1, with a tentative D call TRBD2 (5 bases). The sample consisted of peripheral blood, taken on day 0 of AZD1222 vaccination. The CDR3 coding sequence is TGTGCCAGCAGTGAGGAGACTACTAGCAATGAGCAGTTCTTC. It specifies CASSEETTSNEQFF.